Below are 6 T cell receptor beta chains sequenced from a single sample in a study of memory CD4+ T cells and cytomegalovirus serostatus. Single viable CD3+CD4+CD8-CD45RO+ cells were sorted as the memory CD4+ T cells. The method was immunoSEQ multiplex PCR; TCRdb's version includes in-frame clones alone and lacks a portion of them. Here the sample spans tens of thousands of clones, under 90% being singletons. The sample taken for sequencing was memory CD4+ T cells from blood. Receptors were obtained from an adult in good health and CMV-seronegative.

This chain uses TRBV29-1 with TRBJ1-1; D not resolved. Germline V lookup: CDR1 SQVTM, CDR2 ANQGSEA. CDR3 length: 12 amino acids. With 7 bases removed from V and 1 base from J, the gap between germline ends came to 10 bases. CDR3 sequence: CSAQTWNTEAFF. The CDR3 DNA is TGCAGCGCACAGACCTGGAACACTGAAGCTTTCTTT.

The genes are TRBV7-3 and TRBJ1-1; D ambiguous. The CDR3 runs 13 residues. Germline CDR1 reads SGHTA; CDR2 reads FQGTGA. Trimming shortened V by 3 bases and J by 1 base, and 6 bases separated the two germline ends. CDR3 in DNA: TGTGCCAGCAGCTTTTCTCCGAACACTGAAGCTTTCTTT. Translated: CASSFSPNTEAFF.

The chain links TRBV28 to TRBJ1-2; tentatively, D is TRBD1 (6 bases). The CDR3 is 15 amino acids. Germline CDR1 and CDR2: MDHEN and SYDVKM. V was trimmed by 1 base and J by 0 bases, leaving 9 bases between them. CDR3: CASSLSGVSNYGYTF. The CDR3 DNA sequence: TGTGCCAGCAGTTTATCAGGGGTCTCTAACTATGGCTACACCTTC.

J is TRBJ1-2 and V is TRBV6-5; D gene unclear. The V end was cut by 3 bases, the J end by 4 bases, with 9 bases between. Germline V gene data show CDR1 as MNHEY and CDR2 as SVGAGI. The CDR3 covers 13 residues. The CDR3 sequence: CASSYEGLYGYTF. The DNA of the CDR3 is TGTGCCAGCAGTTATGAGGGCCTCTATGGCTACACCTTC.

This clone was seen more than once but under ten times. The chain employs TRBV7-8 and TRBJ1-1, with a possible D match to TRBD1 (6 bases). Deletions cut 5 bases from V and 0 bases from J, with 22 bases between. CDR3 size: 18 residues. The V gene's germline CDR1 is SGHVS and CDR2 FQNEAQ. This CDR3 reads CASSPRFIRGPMNTEAFF. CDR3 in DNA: TGTGCCAGCAGCCCAAGATTCATACGGGGGCCTATGAACACTGAAGCTTTCTTT.

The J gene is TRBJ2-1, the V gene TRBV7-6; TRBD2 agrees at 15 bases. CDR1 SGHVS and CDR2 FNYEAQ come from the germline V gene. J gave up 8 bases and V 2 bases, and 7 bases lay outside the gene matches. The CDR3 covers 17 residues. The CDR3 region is CASSLQGLAGGLDEQFF. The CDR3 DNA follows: TGTGCCAGCAGCTTACAGGGACTAGCGGGGGGACTGGATGAGCAGTTCTTC.